These 10 T cell receptor beta chains were sequenced from one sample in a study of CD4+ T cells in melanoma. The table came from immunoSEQ multiplex PCR; TCRdb's copy has only in-frame clones and leaves some out. This table has about 140,000 clones, around 90% appearing once. The source is a human donor with melanoma.

This rearrangement joins TRBV25-1 to TRBJ1-2; perhaps TRBD1 as D (5 bases). The V gene's germline CDR1 is MGHDK and CDR2 SYGVNS. The CDR3 contains 12 residues. Trimming removed 5 bases at V and 8 bases at J, with 12 bases between. The CDR3, as DNA: TGTGCCAGCAGTACGGAGGGGATAGGCTACACCTTC. Its translation: CASSTEGIGYTF.

The J gene is TRBJ2-1, the V gene TRBV7-9, with 7 bases aligning to TRBD1. This CDR3 comprises 16 residues. Trimming removed 5 bases from V and 4 bases from J; junction bases left unmatched: 11. The V gene's germline CDR1 is SEHNR and CDR2 FQNEAQ (reference sequence). CDR3 coding DNA: TGTGCCAGCAGCGAGCGGACAGGACCCACATACAATGAGCAGTTCTTC. Residues: CASSERTGPTYNEQFF.

The chain has TRBV7-2 and TRBJ1-5, with 8 bases matching TRBD1. The CDR3 extends over 16 amino acids. Per the germline V gene, CDR1 is SGHTA and CDR2 is FQGNSA. Trimming at V came to 1 base and at J to 4 bases, leaving 6 bases not matched to a gene. The CDR3 nucleotides are TGTGCCAGCAGCTTAGTTGGTGGGACAGGTAATCAGCCCCAGCATTTT. Its protein product is CASSLVGGTGNQPQHF.

This chain links TRBV6-4 with TRBJ1-5; D ambiguous. Germline assignment: CDR1 MRHNA and CDR2 SNTAGT. The CDR3 runs 14 residues. V was pared by 0 bases and J by 4 bases, with 7 bases between. The CDR3, as DNA: TGTGCCAGCAGTGACTCCTCAGAGAATCAGCCCCAGCATTTT. Translation: CASSDSSENQPQHF.

This chain joins TRBV19 and TRBJ1-2, with 7 positions matching TRBD1. Germline lookup yields CDR1 LNHDA and CDR2 SQIVND (reference sequence). CDR3 length: 16 residues. The junction had 12 bases not matched to a gene; V was cut back by 3 bases and J by 5 bases. CDR3 in amino acids: CASSIGWQGGKYGYTF. Written as DNA, the CDR3 is TGTGCCAGTAGTATTGGTTGGCAGGGGGGAAAGTATGGCTACACCTTC.

The V call is TRBV18, the J call TRBJ1-1; D gene uncertain. V lost 1 base and J lost 0, with 15 bases in between. Germline assignment: CDR1 KGHSH and CDR2 LQKENI. The CDR3 covers 17 residues. The CDR3 coding sequence is TGTGCCAGCTCACCACTGGGTGGTGTTACTATGAACACTGAAGCTTTCTTT. Protein: CASSPLGGVTMNTEAFF.

CDR3 nucleotide sequence: TGTGCCAGTAGTCCGCGTCAAGGGGCTGGGGAGACCCAGTACTTC. This translates into CASSPRQGAGETQYF. The rearrangement links TRBV19 to TRBJ2-5, with D tentatively TRBD1 (5 bases). The germline CDR1 and CDR2 sequences are LNHDA and SQIVND (reference sequence). Trimming shortened V by 5 bases and J by 5 bases, and 18 bases separated the two germline ends. The CDR3 is made up of 15 amino acids. Based on the CDR3 plus reference TRBV19 and TRBJ2-5, the full variable domain is DGGITQSPKYLFRKEGQNVTLSCEQNLNHDAMYWYRQDPGQGLRLIYYSQIVNDFQKGDIAEGYSVSREKKESFPLTVTSAQKNPTAFYLCASSPRQGAGETQYFGPGTRLLVL.

This clone has just a few counts. The chain joins TRBV4-1 to TRBJ2-2; the D call may be TRBD1 or TRBD2 (5 bases each). This CDR3 is 13 amino acids long. The V end was cut by 6 bases, the J end by 2 bases, with 7 bases between. CDR1 MGHRA and CDR2 YSYEKL come from the germline V gene. CDR3 in DNA: TGCGCCAGCAGGGGGGTTAACACCGGGGAGCTGTTTTTT. Its translation: CASRGVNTGELFF.

This clone was observed a single time. The chain couples TRBV6-6 to TRBJ1-6; TRBD1 matches at 9 bases. The CDR3 is 15 amino acids. V lost 6 bases, J lost 9 bases, and 9 bases stayed unmatched. The germline V gene encodes CDR1 MNHNY and CDR2 SVGAGI (reference sequence). The CDR3 DNA reads TGTGCCAGCAGGCCGGGACAGGGATATGGTTCACCCCTCCACTTT. Its protein is CASRPGQGYGSPLHF.

This chain uses TRBV5-1 with TRBJ2-5; TRBD2 might be the D (6 bases). In germline, CDR1 is SGHRS, CDR2 YFSETQ. This CDR3 region has 15 residues. V lost 0 bases and J lost 3, with 12 bases in between. The CDR3 DNA is TGCGCCAGCAGCTTGGAAGGTCGGAGGGAAGAGACCCAGTACTTC. Protein: CASSLEGRREETQYF.